Below, 17 T cell receptor beta chains from the same sample are listed, as sequenced in a study of blood T cells in healthy people across ages. Combining a sample-barcoded 5' primer with a J-beta primer mix, a second PCR ran for roughly 6 to 11 cycles. One entry per CDR3 protein, called by TCRdb with MiXCR from the 5' RACE reads. The table lists some 700,000 distinct CDR3 sequences, roughly two fifths of them singletons, with around a fifth in the top ten. Sequencing was performed on blood. These TCRs come from a woman aged 55-70 years in good health.

The gene calls are TRBV12-3 or TRBV12-4 and TRBJ2-7; TRBD2 agrees at 11 bases. The CDR3 runs to 15 residues. V trimming: 1 base; J trimming: 4 bases; junction bases outside the gene matches: 3. The CDR3 loop is CASSLGLAGRYEQYF. Written as DNA, the CDR3 is TGTGCCAGCAGTTTAGGACTAGCGGGGCGGTACGAGCAGTACTTC.

There are a few counts of this clonotype. This chain joins TRBV7-6 and TRBJ1-5; D is ambiguous. The CDR3 contains 15 residues. Germline-derived CDR1 and CDR2 are SGHVS and FNYEAQ. Trimming left V 2 bases short and J 1 base short, with 9 bases between. Written as DNA, the CDR3 is TGTGCCAGCAGCTTACTGGCGGAGAGCAATCAGCCCCAGCATTTT. Its translation: CASSLLAESNQPQHF.

The V call is TRBV10-3, the J call TRBJ2-5; TRBD1 might be the D (7 bases). The DNA end is more similar to TRBJ2-7, so the J call may be wrong. Germline CDR1 ENHRY, CDR2 SYGVKD. CDR3 length: 14 residues. CDR3 in amino acids: CAISGQGEAGEQYF. Written as DNA, the CDR3 is TGTGCCATCAGTGGACAGGGAGAAGCGGGCGAGCAGTACTTC.

The chain carries TRBV7-9 and TRBJ2-2, with D possibly matching TRBD2 (5 bases). CDR1 is SEHNR and CDR2 is FQNEAQ in the germline V gene (reference sequence). The V gene lost 6 bases and the J gene lost 7 bases, with 9 bases spanning the gap. CDR3 length: 12 residues. The CDR3 loop reads CASRPGNGELFF. CDR3 in DNA: TGTGCCAGCAGACCGGGGAACGGGGAGCTGTTTTTT.

V gene TRBV4-2 combines with J gene TRBJ2-7; 11 nucleotides match TRBD2. The J call may not be correct, given that the DNA end is closer to TRBJ2-5. Germline CDR1 LGHNA, CDR2 YNFKEQ. This CDR3 has 14 amino acids. The CDR3 is CASRSRLAGGTQYF. CDR3 in DNA: TGTGCCAGCAGGTCTCGTCTAGCGGGAGGGACCCAGTACTTC.

In regard to this clonotype: One junction end does not reproduce the germline sequence, and a read error may be involved. The chain joins TRBV2 to TRBJ2-5; D gene ambiguous. The CDR3 length is 12 residues. Germline V gene data show CDR1 as SNHLY and CDR2 as FYNNEI. The CDR3 here is CAGSGPGETQYF. The CDR3 nucleotides read TGTGCCGGCAGTGGGCCCGGAGAGACCCAGTACTTC.

The chain combines TRBV7-7 with TRBJ2-5, with D unresolved. With the DNA end fitting TRBJ2-7 better, the J assignment may be wrong. CDR1 SSHAT and CDR2 FNYEAQ come from the germline V gene (reference sequence). The CDR3 consists of 14 residues. The CDR3 sequence is CASSPQPDSYEQYF. The CDR3 DNA reads TGTGCCAGCAGCCCGCAACCGGACTCCTACGAGCAGTACTTC.

The chain recombines TRBV4-2 with TRBJ2-7; a possible D gene is TRBD2 (6 bases). V lost 0 bases to trimming and J lost 4 bases, with 19 bases between them. Looked up from germline, CDR1 is LGHNA and CDR2 is YNFKEQ. CDR3 length equals 17 residues. The CDR3 loop is CASSQDGELGGYYEQYF. The CDR3 region has the DNA TGTGCCAGCAGCCAAGATGGGGAACTAGGAGGGTATTACGAGCAGTACTTC.

This clonotype was recorded only once. J is TRBJ2-7 and V is TRBV6-1; TRBD2 matches 9 bases. The CDR3 loop spans 16 amino acids. Looked up from germline, CDR1 is MNHNS and CDR2 is SASEGT. V lost 4 bases, J lost 2 bases, and 9 bases stayed unmatched. The CDR3 reads CASSGTIAGVAYEQYF. DNA for the CDR3: TGTGCCAGCAGTGGGACTATAGCGGGGGTGGCCTACGAGCAGTACTTC.

The sample holds many counts of this clonotype. This sequence joins TRBV28 and TRBJ2-7; D assignment may be TRBD1 or TRBD2 (5 bases each). This CDR3 has 13 amino acids. Trimming removed 2 bases from V and 2 bases from J, with 7 bases in between. The germline CDR1 and CDR2 sequences are MDHEN and SYDVKM. The CDR3 DNA reads as TGTGCCAGCAGTTTAGAGGGACCCTACGAGCAGTACTTC. This encodes CASSLEGPYEQYF.

The chain carries TRBV7-9 and TRBJ2-1; 8 nucleotides line up with TRBD2. The CDR3 contains 16 residues. With 4 bases clipped from V and 1 base from J, the junction kept 6 bases outside the gene matches. Per the germline V gene, CDR1 is SEHNR and CDR2 is FQNEAQ (reference sequence). CDR3 region: CASSSGGGISYNEQFF. Here the CDR3 DNA reads TGTGCCAGCAGCTCCGGCGGGGGGATTTCCTACAATGAGCAGTTCTTC.

This clonotype was observed a handful of times. This rearrangement joins TRBV7-9 to TRBJ2-3; D assignment may be TRBD1 or TRBD2 (6 bases each). The V end lost 5 bases, the J end lost 0 bases, and 12 bases lay between the germline ends. The V gene's germline CDR1 is SEHNR and CDR2 FQNEAQ (reference sequence). This CDR3 is built from 15 residues. The CDR3 DNA is TGTGCCAGCAGCCTGACTAGGGGGAGCACAGATACGCAGTATTTT. It is translated as CASSLTRGSTDTQYF.

This clonotype has only one observation. A single base separates this from a much larger clone, so it may be a read error. The chain recombines TRBV4-2 with TRBJ2-1; 9 positions match TRBD2. Germline V CDR1 and CDR2: LGHNA, YNFKEQ. The trim removed 5 bases at V and 5 bases at J, leaving 7 bases unmatched. The CDR3 loop spans 15 amino acids. DNA for the CDR3: TGTGCCAGCAGCTTTAGACTAGCGGACCACAATGAGCAGTTCTTC. It codes for CASSFRLADHNEQFF.

This clonotype was seen only a few times. This chain joins TRBV6-2 or TRBV6-3 and TRBJ2-1; D may be TRBD1 (6 bases). V lost 6 bases and J lost 8, with 14 bases in between. This CDR3 is built from 13 residues. CDR1 and CDR2 from the germline V gene are MNHEY and SVGEGT. DNA of the CDR3: TGTGCCAGCAGCAATACAGGGTCCTATGAGCAGTTCTTC. Its protein product is CASSNTGSYEQFF.

The V gene is TRBV6-5, the J gene TRBJ2-5, with D tentatively TRBD1 or TRBD2 (6 bases each). V lost 4 bases to trimming and J lost 4 bases, with 13 bases between them. This CDR3 region has 14 residues. The germline gives CDR1 MNHEY, CDR2 SVGAGI. This CDR3 reads CASSWDTGGETQYF. CDR3 bases: TGTGCCAGCAGTTGGGACACCGGGGGAGAGACCCAGTACTTC.

The sample holds a few counts of this clonotype. The V call is TRBV20-1, the J call TRBJ2-1; TRBD2 aligns across 14 bases. V was clipped by 6 bases and J by 9 bases; unmatched bases: 10. The CDR3 is 15 residues long. CDR1 is DFQATT, CDR2 SNEGSKA, per germline (reference sequence). CDR3 protein: CSAHSGLAGGGEQFF. The DNA of the CDR3 is TGCAGTGCCCACTCCGGACTAGCGGGAGGCGGTGAGCAGTTCTTC.

This chain links TRBV5-1 with TRBJ2-1; D is possibly TRBD2 (6 bases). Trimming took off 0 bases at V and 9 bases at J, with 13 bases between the two ends. The CDR3 extends over 14 amino acids. In germline, CDR1 is SGHRS, CDR2 YFSETQ. The CDR3 sequence is CASSLERRGGEQFF. CDR3 nucleotide sequence: TGCGCCAGCAGCTTGGAGCGGCGGGGTGGTGAGCAGTTCTTC.